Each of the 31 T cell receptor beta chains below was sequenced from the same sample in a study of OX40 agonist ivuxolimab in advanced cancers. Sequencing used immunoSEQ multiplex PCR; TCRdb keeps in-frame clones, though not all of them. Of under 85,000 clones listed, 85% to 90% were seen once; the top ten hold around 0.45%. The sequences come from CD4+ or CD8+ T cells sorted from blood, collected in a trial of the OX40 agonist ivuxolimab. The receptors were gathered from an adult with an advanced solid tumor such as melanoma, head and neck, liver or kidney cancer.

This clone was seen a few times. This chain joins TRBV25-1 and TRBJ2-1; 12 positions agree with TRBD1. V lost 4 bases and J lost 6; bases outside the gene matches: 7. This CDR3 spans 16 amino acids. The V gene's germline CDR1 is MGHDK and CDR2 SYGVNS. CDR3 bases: TGTGCCAGCAGTGCTGCCGGGACAGGGGGCTTCAATGAGCAGTTCTTC. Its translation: CASSAAGTGGFNEQFF.

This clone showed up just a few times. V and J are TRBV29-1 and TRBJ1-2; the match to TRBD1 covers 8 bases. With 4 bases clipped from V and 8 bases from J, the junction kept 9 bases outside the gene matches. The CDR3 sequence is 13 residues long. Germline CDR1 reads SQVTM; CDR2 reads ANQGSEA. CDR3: CSVGDRGTVGYTF. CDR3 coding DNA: TGCAGCGTTGGTGACAGGGGAACTGTGGGCTACACCTTC.

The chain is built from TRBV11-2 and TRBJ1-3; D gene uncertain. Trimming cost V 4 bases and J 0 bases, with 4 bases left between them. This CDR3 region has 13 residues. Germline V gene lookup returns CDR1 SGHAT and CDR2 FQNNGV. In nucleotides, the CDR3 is TGTGCCAGCAGCTCCCTCTCTGGAAACACCATATATTTT. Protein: CASSSLSGNTIYF.

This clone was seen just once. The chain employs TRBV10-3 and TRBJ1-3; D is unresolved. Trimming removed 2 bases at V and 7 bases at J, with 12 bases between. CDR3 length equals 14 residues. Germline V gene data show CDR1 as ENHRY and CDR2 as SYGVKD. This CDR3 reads CAISEAGSENTIYF. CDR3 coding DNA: TGTGCCATCAGTGAGGCGGGCAGCGAGAACACCATATATTTT.

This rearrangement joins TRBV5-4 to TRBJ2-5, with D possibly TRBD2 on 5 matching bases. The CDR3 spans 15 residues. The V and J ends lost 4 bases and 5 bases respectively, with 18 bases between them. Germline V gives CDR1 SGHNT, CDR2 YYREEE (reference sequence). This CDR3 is CASSTWSPGLETQYF. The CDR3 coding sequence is TGTGCCAGCAGCACCTGGTCCCCGGGATTGGAGACCCAGTACTTC.

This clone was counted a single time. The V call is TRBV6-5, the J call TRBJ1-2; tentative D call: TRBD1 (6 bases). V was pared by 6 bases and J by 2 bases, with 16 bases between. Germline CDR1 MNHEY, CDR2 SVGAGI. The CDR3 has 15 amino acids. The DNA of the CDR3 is TGTGCCAGCAGCCAAGGCTCCCAGGGGAACTATGGCTACACCTTC. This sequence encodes CASSQGSQGNYGYTF.

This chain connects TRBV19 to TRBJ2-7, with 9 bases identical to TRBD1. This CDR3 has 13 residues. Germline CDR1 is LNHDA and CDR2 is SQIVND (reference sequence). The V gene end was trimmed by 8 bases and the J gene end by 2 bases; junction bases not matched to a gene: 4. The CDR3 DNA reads TGTGCCAGTGGGACAGGGTGGGCCTACGAGCAGTACTTC. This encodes CASGTGWAYEQYF.

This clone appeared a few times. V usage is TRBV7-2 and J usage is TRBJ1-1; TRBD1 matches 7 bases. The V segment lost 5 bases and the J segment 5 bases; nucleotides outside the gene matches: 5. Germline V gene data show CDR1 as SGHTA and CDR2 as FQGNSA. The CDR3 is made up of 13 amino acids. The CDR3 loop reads CASSTGEGTEAFF. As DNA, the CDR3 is TGTGCCAGCAGCACAGGGGAGGGGACTGAAGCTTTCTTT. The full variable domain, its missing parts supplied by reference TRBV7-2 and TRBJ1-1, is GAGVSQSPSNKVTEKGKDVELRCDPISGHTALYWYRQSLGQGLEFLIYFQGNSAPDKSGLPSDRFSAERTGGSVSTLTIQRTQQEDSAVYLCASSTGEGTEAFFGQGTRLTVV.

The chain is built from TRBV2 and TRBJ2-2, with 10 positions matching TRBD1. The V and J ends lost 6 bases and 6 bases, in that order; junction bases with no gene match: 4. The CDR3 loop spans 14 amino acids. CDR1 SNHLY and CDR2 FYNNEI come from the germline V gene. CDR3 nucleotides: TGTGCCAGCAGGGCGGACAGGGGGGCCGGGGAGCTGTTTTTT. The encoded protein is CASRADRGAGELFF.

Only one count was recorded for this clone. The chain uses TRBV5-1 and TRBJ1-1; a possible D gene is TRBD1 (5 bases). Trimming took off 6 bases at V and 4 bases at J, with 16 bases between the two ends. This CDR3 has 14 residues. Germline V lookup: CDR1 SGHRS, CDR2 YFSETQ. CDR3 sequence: CASTNDPGATEAFF. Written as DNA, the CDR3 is TGCGCCAGCACTAATGATCCTGGGGCCACTGAAGCTTTCTTT.

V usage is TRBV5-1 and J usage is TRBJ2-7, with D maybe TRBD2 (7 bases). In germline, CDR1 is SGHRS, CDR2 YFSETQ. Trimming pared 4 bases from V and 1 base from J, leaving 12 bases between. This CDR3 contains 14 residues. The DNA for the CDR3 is TGCGCCAGCAGCAAAGGGGGGGGTTCCTACGAGCAGTACTTC. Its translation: CASSKGGGSYEQYF.

The CDR3 sequence is CASTGQGFETQYF. The DNA of the CDR3 is TGTGCCAGCACGGGACAGGGTTTCGAGACCCAGTACTTC. This chain joins TRBV27 and TRBJ2-5, with 9 bases matching TRBD1. Germline values: CDR1 MNHEY, CDR2 SMNVEV (reference sequence). Germline trimming cut 7 bases from V and 5 bases from J; bases unmatched to any gene: 5. The CDR3 length is 13 residues.

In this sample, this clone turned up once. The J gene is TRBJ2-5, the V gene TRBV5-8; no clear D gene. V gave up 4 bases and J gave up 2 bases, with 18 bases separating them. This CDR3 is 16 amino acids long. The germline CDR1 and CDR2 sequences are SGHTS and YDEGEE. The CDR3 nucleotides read TGTGCCAGCAGCCCCGCAAGAAGTTACGGACAAGAGACCCAGTACTTC. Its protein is CASSPARSYGQETQYF. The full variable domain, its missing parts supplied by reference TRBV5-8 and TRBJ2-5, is EAGVTQSPTHLIKTRGQQATLRCSPISGHTSVYWYQQALGLGLQFLLWYDEGEERNRGNFPPRFSGRQFPNYSSELNVNALELEDSALYLCASSPARSYGQETQYFGPGTRLLVL.

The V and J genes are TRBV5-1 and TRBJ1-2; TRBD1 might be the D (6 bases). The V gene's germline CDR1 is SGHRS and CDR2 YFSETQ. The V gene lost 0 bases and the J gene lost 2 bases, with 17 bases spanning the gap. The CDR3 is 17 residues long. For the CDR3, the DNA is TGCGCCAGCAGCTTGGTTGGGGGTGCAGGGGTAAACTATGGCTACACCTTC. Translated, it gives CASSLVGGAGVNYGYTF. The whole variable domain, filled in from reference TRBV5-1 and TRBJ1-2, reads KAGVTQTPRYLIKTRGQQVTLSCSPISGHRSVSWYQQTPGQGLQFLFEYFSETQRNKGNFPGRFSGRQFSNSRSEMNVSTLELGDSALYLCASSLVGGAGVNYGYTFGSGTRLTVV.

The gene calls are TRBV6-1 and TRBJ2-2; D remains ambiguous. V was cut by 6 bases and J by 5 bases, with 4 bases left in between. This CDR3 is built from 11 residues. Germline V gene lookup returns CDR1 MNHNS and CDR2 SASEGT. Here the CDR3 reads CASSITGELFF. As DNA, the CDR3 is TGTGCCAGCAGCATAACCGGGGAGCTGTTTTTT.

CDR3 in DNA: TGTGCCAGCAGCGCGTCCGGGACAGGGTACAATCAGCCCCAGCATTTT. This translates into CASSASGTGYNQPQHF. The chain uses TRBV5-6 and TRBJ1-5, with 9 bases aligning to TRBD1. The V and J ends lost 4 bases and 3 bases, in that order; junction bases with no gene match: 8. Germline CDR1 is SGHDT and CDR2 is YYEEEE. This CDR3 spans 16 amino acids.

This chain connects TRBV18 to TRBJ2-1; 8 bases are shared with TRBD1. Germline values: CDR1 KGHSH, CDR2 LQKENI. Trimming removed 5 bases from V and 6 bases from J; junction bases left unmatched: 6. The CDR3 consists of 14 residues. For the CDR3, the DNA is TGTGCCAGCTCAGCGGACAGGGTAGGCAATGAGCAGTTCTTC. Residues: CASSADRVGNEQFF.

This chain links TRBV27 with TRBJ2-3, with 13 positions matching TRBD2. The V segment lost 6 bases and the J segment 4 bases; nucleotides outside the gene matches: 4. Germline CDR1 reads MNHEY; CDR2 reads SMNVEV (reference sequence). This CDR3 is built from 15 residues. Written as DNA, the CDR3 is TGTGCCAGCAGAAGTGGGACTAGCGGGGCAGATACGCAGTATTTT. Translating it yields CASRSGTSGADTQYF.

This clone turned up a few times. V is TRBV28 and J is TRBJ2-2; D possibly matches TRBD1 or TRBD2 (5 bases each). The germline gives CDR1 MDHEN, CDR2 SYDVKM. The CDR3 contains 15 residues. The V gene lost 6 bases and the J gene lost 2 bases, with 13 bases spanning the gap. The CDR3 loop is CASRKGPFNTGELFF. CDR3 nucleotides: TGTGCCAGCAGGAAGGGACCTTTCAACACCGGGGAGCTGTTTTTT. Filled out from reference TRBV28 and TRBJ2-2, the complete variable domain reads DVKVTQSSRYLVKRTGEKVFLECVQDMDHENMFWYRQDPGLGLRLIYFSYDVKMKEKGDIPEGYSVSREKKERFSLILESASTNQTSMYLCASRKGPFNTGELFFGEGSRLTVL.

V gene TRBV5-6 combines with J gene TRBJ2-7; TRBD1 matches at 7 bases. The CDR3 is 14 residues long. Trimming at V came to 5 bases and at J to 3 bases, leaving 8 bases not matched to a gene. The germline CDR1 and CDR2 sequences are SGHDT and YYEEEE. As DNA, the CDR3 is TGTGCCAGCAGTTACGGGACAGCAAACTACGAGCAGTACTTC. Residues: CASSYGTANYEQYF.

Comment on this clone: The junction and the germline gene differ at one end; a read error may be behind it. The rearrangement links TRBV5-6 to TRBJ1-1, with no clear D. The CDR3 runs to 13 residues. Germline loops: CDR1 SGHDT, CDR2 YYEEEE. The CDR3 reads CASSLPGFDDGVF. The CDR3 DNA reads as TGTGCCAGCAGCTTGCCAGGCTTTGATGATGGGGTTTTT.

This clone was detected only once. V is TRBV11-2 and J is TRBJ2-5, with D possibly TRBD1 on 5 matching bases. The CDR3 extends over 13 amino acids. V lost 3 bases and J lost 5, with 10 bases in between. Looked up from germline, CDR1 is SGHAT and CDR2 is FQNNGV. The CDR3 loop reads CASSLQGRETQYF. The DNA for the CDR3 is TGTGCCAGCAGCTTGCAGGGAAGGGAGACCCAGTACTTC. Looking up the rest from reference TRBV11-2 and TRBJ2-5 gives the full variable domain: EAGVAQSPRYKIIEKRQSVAFWCNPISGHATLYWYQQILGQGPKLLIQFQNNGVVDDSQLPKDRFSAERLKGVDSTLKIQPAKLEDSAVYLCASSLQGRETQYFGPGTRLLVL.

The CDR3 here is CASSLNYRVTEAFF. The CDR3 DNA sequence: TGTGCCAGCTCACTCAACTACAGGGTTACTGAAGCTTTCTTT. The chain employs TRBV18 and TRBJ1-1, with a tentative D call TRBD1 (6 bases). The CDR3 totals 14 residues. The germline gives CDR1 KGHSH, CDR2 LQKENI. V was shortened by 4 bases and J by 5 bases, with 14 bases between the two germline ends. Based on the CDR3 plus reference TRBV18 and TRBJ1-1, the full variable domain is NAGVMQNPRHLVRRRGQEARLRCSPMKGHSHVYWYRQLPEEGLKFMVYLQKENIIDESGMPKERFSAEFPKEGPSILRIQQVVRGDSAAYFCASSLNYRVTEAFFGQGTRLTVV.

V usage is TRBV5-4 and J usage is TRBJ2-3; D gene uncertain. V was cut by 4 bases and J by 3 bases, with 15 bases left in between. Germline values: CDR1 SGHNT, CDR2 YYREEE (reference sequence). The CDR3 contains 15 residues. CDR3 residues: CASSPLVGITDTQYF. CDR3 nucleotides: TGTGCCAGCAGCCCCCTAGTGGGGATTACAGATACGCAGTATTTT.

The CDR3 is CASSLSGWGSGNTIYF. For the CDR3, the DNA is TGCGCCAGCAGCTTGTCTGGGTGGGGTTCTGGAAACACCATATATTTT. The gene calls are TRBV5-1 and TRBJ1-3; D call uncertain. The germline V gene encodes CDR1 SGHRS and CDR2 YFSETQ. The CDR3 has 16 amino acids. V dropped 1 base and J dropped 1 base, with 12 bases sitting between them.

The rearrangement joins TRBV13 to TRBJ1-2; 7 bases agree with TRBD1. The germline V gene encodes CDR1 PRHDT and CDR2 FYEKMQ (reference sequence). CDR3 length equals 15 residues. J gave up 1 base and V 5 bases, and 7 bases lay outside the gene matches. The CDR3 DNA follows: TGTGCCAGCAGCCTAGACAGGGCCAATAACTATGGCTACACCTTC. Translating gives CASSLDRANNYGYTF.

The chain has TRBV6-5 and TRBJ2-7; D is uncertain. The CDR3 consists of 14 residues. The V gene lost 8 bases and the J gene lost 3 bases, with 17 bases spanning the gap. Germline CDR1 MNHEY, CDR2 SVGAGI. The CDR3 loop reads CASSGFRNIYEQYF. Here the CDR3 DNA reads TGTGCCAGCTCCGGATTCCGGAATATCTACGAGCAGTACTTC.

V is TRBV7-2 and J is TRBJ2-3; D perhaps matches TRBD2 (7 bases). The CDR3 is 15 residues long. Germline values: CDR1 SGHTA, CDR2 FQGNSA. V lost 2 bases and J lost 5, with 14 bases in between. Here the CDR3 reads CASSLRWGGRDTQYF. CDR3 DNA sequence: TGTGCCAGCAGCTTAAGGTGGGGGGGCCGAGATACGCAGTATTTT. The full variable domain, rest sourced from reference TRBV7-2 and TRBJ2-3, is GAGVSQSPSNKVTEKGKDVELRCDPISGHTALYWYRQSLGQGLEFLIYFQGNSAPDKSGLPSDRFSAERTGGSVSTLTIQRTQQEDSAVYLCASSLRWGGRDTQYFGPGTRLTVL.

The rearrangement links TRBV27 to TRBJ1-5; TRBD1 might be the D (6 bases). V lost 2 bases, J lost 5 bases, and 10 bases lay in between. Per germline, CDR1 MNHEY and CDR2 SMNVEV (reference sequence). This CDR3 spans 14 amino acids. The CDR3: CASSLAGGDQPQHF. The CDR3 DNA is TGTGCCAGCAGTTTAGCCGGGGGCGATCAGCCCCAGCATTTT.

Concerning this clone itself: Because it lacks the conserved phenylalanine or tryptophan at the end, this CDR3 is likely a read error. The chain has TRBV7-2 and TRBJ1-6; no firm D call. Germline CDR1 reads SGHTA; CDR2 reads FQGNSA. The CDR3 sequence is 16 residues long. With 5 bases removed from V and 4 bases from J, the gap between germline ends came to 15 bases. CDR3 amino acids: CASSPRVDSYNSPLHL. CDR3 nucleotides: TGTGCCAGCAGCCCGAGAGTCGATTCTTATAATTCACCCCTCCACCTT.

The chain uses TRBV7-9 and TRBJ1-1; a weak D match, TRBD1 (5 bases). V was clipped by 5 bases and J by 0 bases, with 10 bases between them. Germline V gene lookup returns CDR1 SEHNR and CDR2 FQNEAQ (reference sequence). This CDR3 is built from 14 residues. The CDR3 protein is CASSPGRMNTEAFF. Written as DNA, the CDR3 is TGTGCCAGCAGCCCGGGACGGATGAACACTGAAGCTTTCTTT.